What follows are 27 T cell receptor beta chains derived from one specimen sequenced in a study of blood T cell repertoires in COVID-19 (dated by TCRdb to 2019 to 2021). The library was generated by the immunoSEQ multiplex PCR assay. TCRdb re-hosts the immuneACCESS table, in-frame sequences only. Its copies lack some clones; in the studies checked, an unresolved V gene accounts for under half of them, and the cause for the rest is not known. Here the sample has roughly 53,000 clones; around 86% occur a single time. The ten largest clonotypes hold more than 5% of the sample. Input material: peripheral blood. These receptor sequences come from a middle-aged man with active COVID-19.

The CDR3 DNA reads as TGTGCCACCAGTGAAAGTCGGAGCAAGGACACCATATATTTT. Translation: CATSESRSKDTIYF. The rearrangement uses TRBV24-1 and TRBJ1-3; D not certain. This CDR3 contains 14 residues. V was cut by 4 bases and J by 8 bases, with 14 bases left in between. Germline assignment: CDR1 KGHDR and CDR2 SFDVKD.

The genes are TRBV15 and TRBJ2-7, with 9 bases lining up with TRBD1. This CDR3 contains 14 residues. Germline V gene sequence: CDR1 LNHNV, CDR2 YYDKDF (reference sequence). Trimming cost V 3 bases and J 3 bases; bases outside gene matches: 3. This CDR3 is CATSREDRGYEQYF. In DNA form, the CDR3 reads TGTGCCACCAGCAGGGAGGACAGGGGCTACGAGCAGTACTTC.

This clone was picked up one time. The rearrangement uses TRBV18 and TRBJ2-5; maybe TRBD2 (6 bases). The CDR3 runs to 16 residues. V was cut by 0 bases and J by 1 base, with 12 bases left in between. The V gene's germline CDR1 is KGHSH and CDR2 LQKENI. The CDR3 coding sequence is TGTGCCAGCTCACCACCGGGGGGACTCGTCCAAGAGACCCAGTACTTC. Translating it yields CASSPPGGLVQETQYF.

This clone appeared once. The chain recombines TRBV21-1 with TRBJ1-1; TRBD1, the table's D call, was not compared with the DNA. TRBV21-1 is given as a pseudogene. The CDR3 sequence is 17 residues long. The CDR3 DNA reads as TGTGCCAGCAGCCCCCGAGCAGGGTTTTCCCTTAACACTGAAGCTTTCTTT. Encoded protein: CASSPRAGFSLNTEAFF.

This sequence joins TRBV11-3 and TRBJ2-1; TRBD2 agrees at 14 bases. The CDR3 contains 15 residues. Germline V gene data show CDR1 as SGHNT and CDR2 as YENEEA. Germline trimming cut 4 bases from V and 9 bases from J; bases unmatched to any gene: 5. CDR3 in DNA: TGTGCCAGCAGCTCGGGACTAGCGGGAGAATTTGAGCAGTTCTTC. The encoded protein is CASSSGLAGEFEQFF. The complete variable domain, with remaining parts taken from reference TRBV11-3 and TRBJ2-1, reads EAGVVQSPRYKIIEKKQPVAFWCNPISGHNTLYWYLQNLGQGPELLIRYENEEAVDDSQLPKDRFSAERLKGVDSTLKIQPAELGDSAVYLCASSSGLAGEFEQFFGPGTRLTVL.

This rearrangement joins TRBV30 to TRBJ2-1; TRBD2 agrees at 13 bases. CDR3 length: 15 amino acids. Germline-derived CDR1 and CDR2 are GTSNPN and SVGIG (reference sequence). Trimming cost V 4 bases and J 4 bases; bases outside gene matches: 4. The CDR3 DNA reads as TGTGCCTGGACCGGGACTAGCGGGAAGTACAATGAGCAGTTCTTC. It is translated as CAWTGTSGKYNEQFF.

The J gene is TRBJ2-7, the V gene TRBV7-6, with D hard to call. The CDR3 extends over 14 amino acids. Germline V gene sequence: CDR1 SGHVS, CDR2 FNYEAQ. Trimming removed 3 bases from V and 7 bases from J, with 16 bases in between. The CDR3, as DNA: TGTGCCAGCAGCTTGGGTCCCCCATCGAGGGAGCAGTACTTC. Translating gives CASSLGPPSREQYF. The variable domain in full, with the rest retrieved from reference TRBV7-6 and TRBJ2-7, is GAGVSQSPRYKVTKRGQDVALRCDPISGHVSLYWYRQALGQGPEFLTYFNYEAQQDKSGLPNDRFSAERPEGSISTLTIQRTEQRDSAMYRCASSLGPPSREQYFGPGTRLTVT.

CDR3 nucleotide sequence: TGTGCCTGGAGTGTGGGGGGTGGAGGGAATCAGCCCCAGCATTTT. It specifies CAWSVGGGGNQPQHF. The rearrangement joins TRBV30 to TRBJ1-5, with D perhaps matching TRBD1 (5 bases). Germline CDR1 reads GTSNPN; CDR2 reads SVGIG (reference sequence). This CDR3 has 15 amino acids. The V gene lost 0 bases and the J gene lost 4 bases, with 13 bases spanning the gap.

This chain joins TRBV27 and TRBJ1-5; D is unresolved. Germline CDR1 is MNHEY and CDR2 is SMNVEV (reference sequence). The CDR3 sequence is 15 residues long. Trimming shortened V by 8 bases and J by 1 base, and 15 bases separated the two germline ends. The CDR3 here is CASLIYPGSNQPQHF. The CDR3 bases are TGTGCCAGCTTAATTTACCCGGGGAGCAATCAGCCCCAGCATTTT.

The chain recombines TRBV6-5 with TRBJ2-2, with D possibly being TRBD1 (6 bases). This CDR3 has 14 amino acids. The germline CDR1 and CDR2 sequences are MNHEY and SVGAGI. Trimming removed 11 bases at V and 4 bases at J, with 17 bases between. CDR3 DNA sequence: TGTGCCGGCCAACAGGGAATCGGCACCGGGGAGCTGTTTTTT. Translated: CAGQQGIGTGELFF.

The V call is TRBV18, the J call TRBJ2-2; 10 nucleotides line up with TRBD2. CDR3 length: 17 amino acids. Germline assignment: CDR1 KGHSH and CDR2 LQKENI. J lost 6 bases, V lost 3 bases, and 10 bases had no gene match. CDR3 sequence: CASSPTQASGRSGELFF. DNA of the CDR3: TGTGCCAGCTCACCGACCCAGGCTAGCGGGAGATCCGGGGAGCTGTTTTTT.

The chain has TRBV10-1 and TRBJ2-3; D possibly corresponds to TRBD1 (5 bases). V lost 6 bases and J lost 2, with 18 bases in between. The CDR3 totals 16 residues. The germline gives CDR1 WNHNN, CDR2 SYGVQD (reference sequence). The CDR3 sequence: CASSANSRVSTDTQYF. CDR3 bases: TGCGCCAGCAGCGCTAATTCCAGGGTTTCCACAGATACGCAGTATTTT.

This clone was found once. The rearrangement joins TRBV28 to TRBJ2-1; 9 bases are a match to TRBD2. CDR3 length equals 15 residues. J gave up 3 bases and V 6 bases, and 6 bases lay outside the gene matches. Germline assignment: CDR1 MDHEN and CDR2 SYDVKM. DNA of the CDR3: TGTGCCAGCAGGCCTATAGCGGGAGACTACAATGAGCAGTTCTTC. This encodes CASRPIAGDYNEQFF.

Only one count was recorded for this clone. The chain combines TRBV18 with TRBJ2-3, with 7 nucleotides matching TRBD1. V lost 3 bases, J lost 2 bases, and 8 bases stayed unmatched. The CDR3 is 16 amino acids. From germline, CDR1 is KGHSH and CDR2 LQKENI. CDR3 sequence reads: CASSPSRTGLTDTQYF. CDR3 in DNA: TGTGCCAGCTCACCTTCTAGGACAGGCCTCACAGATACGCAGTATTTT.

This clone was detected only once. The rearrangement uses TRBV6-2 or TRBV6-3 and TRBJ2-1; TRBD1 is a possible D gene (6 bases). The CDR3 has 13 amino acids. The germline V gene encodes CDR1 MNHEY and CDR2 SVGEGT. Deletions cut 4 bases from V and 9 bases from J, with 13 bases between. In nucleotides, the CDR3 is TGTGCCAGCAGTTCCAGGGGTGATAGTGAGCAGTTCTTC. This encodes CASSSRGDSEQFF.

The V and J genes are TRBV19 and TRBJ2-3; D possibly corresponds to TRBD2 (6 bases). Germline CDR1 is LNHDA and CDR2 is SQIVND (reference sequence). This CDR3 spans 14 amino acids. V was shortened by 8 bases and J by 4 bases, with 16 bases between the two germline ends. The CDR3 DNA is TGTGCCAGTCAGAGGAGACTAGGCCCAGATACGCAGTATTTT. This codes for CASQRRLGPDTQYF. Based on the CDR3 plus reference TRBV19 and TRBJ2-3, the full variable domain is DGGITQSPKYLFRKEGQNVTLSCEQNLNHDAMYWYRQDPGQGLRLIYYSQIVNDFQKGDIAEGYSVSREKKESFPLTVTSAQKNPTAFYLCASQRRLGPDTQYFGPGTRLTVL.

V is TRBV10-3 and J is TRBJ1-1; 7 nucleotides agree with TRBD1. Germline assignment: CDR1 ENHRY and CDR2 SYGVKD. V was clipped by 6 bases and J by 4 bases; unmatched bases: 8. This CDR3 has 14 residues. CDR3 sequence (DNA): TGTGCCATCAGGAGACAGGGACTTGGCACTGAAGCTTTCTTT. Its translation: CAIRRQGLGTEAFF.

The gene calls are TRBV27 and TRBJ1-4; 7 bases are shared with TRBD1. J gave up 13 bases and V 0 bases, and 17 bases lay outside the gene matches. The CDR3 extends over 17 amino acids. CDR1 and CDR2 (germline): MNHEY, SMNVEV (reference sequence). The CDR3 reads CASSLSSLTGAADGLFF. In nucleotides, the CDR3 is TGTGCCAGCAGTTTATCGTCCCTAACAGGGGCCGCCGACGGACTGTTTTTT.

This chain uses TRBV27 with TRBJ2-1, with D perhaps matching TRBD1 (6 bases). This CDR3 region has 16 residues. The ends were cut back, 7 bases at V and 7 bases at J, with 23 bases in the middle. Germline V gene lookup returns CDR1 MNHEY and CDR2 SMNVEV (reference sequence). CDR3: CASTLNGGVLINEQFF. The CDR3 nucleotides are TGTGCCAGCACCCTTAATGGGGGCGTACTTATTAATGAGCAGTTCTTC.

The chain employs TRBV12-5 and TRBJ1-3, with 9 bases aligning to TRBD1. The junction had 3 bases not matched to a gene; V was cut back by 1 base and J by 2 bases. The CDR3 consists of 16 residues. Looked up from germline, CDR1 is LGHNT and CDR2 is FRNRAP. The CDR3 protein is CASGLGQGVAGNTIYF. The DNA for the CDR3 is TGTGCTAGTGGTTTGGGACAGGGGGTTGCTGGAAACACCATATATTTT.

The CDR3 region has the DNA TGTGCCAGCAGCCAAGCAGGCCGGTGGGACACTGAAGCTTTCTTT. Translated, it gives CASSQAGRWDTEAFF. The chain has TRBV28 and TRBJ1-1; no reliable D call. Trimming took off 6 bases at V and 3 bases at J, with 17 bases between the two ends. Per the germline V gene, CDR1 is MDHEN and CDR2 is SYDVKM. The CDR3 is 15 amino acids.

The table lists this clone with a few counts. The chain is built from TRBV29-1 and TRBJ2-7; weak D call: TRBD1 (5 bases). In germline, CDR1 is SQVTM, CDR2 ANQGSEA. The CDR3 contains 14 residues. V lost 5 bases to trimming and J lost 4 bases, with 18 bases between them. CDR3 nucleotides: TGCAGCGTTTCGACGACAGCGTCCCTGTACGAGCAGTACTTC. This translates into CSVSTTASLYEQYF.

The chain carries TRBV30 and TRBJ2-3, with D tentatively TRBD2 (6 bases). Deletions cut 5 bases from V and 6 bases from J, with 12 bases between. The V gene's germline CDR1 is GTSNPN and CDR2 SVGIG (reference sequence). This CDR3 is built from 12 residues. The CDR3 DNA is TGTGCCTGGGGGAGGTCCCGGGATACGCAGTATTTT. It specifies CAWGRSRDTQYF. The full variable domain, completed using reference TRBV30 and TRBJ2-3, is SQTIHQWPATLVQPVGSPLSLECTVEGTSNPNLYWYRQAAGRGLQLLFYSVGIGQISSEVPQNLSASRPQDRQFILSSKKLLLSDSGFYLCAWGRSRDTQYFGPGTRLTVL.

This chain connects TRBV2 to TRBJ2-3; 8 nucleotides align to TRBD1. This CDR3 comprises 16 residues. With 2 bases clipped from V and 0 bases from J, the junction kept 4 bases outside the gene matches. From germline, CDR1 is SNHLY and CDR2 FYNNEI. The CDR3 protein is CASSELRTGSTDTQYF. Here the CDR3 DNA reads TGTGCCAGCAGTGAACTCCGGACAGGGAGCACAGATACGCAGTATTTT.

The genes are TRBV7-9 and TRBJ2-1; 7 bases agree with TRBD1. V shed 7 bases and J 8 bases; nucleotides not matched to a gene: 8. Germline CDR1 reads SEHNR; CDR2 reads FQNEAQ (reference sequence). The CDR3 extends over 13 amino acids. In DNA form, the CDR3 reads TGTGCCAGCACCTGGGACAGTTTCGATGAGCAGTTCTTC. Protein sequence: CASTWDSFDEQFF. The full variable domain, completed using reference TRBV7-9 and TRBJ2-1, is DTGVSQNPRHKITKRGQNVTFRCDPISEHNRLYWYRQTLGQGPEFLTYFQNEAQLEKSRLLSDRFSAERPKGSFSTLEIQRTEQGDSAMYLCASTWDSFDEQFFGPGTRLTVL.

V is TRBV9 and J is TRBJ1-5, with TRBD1 matching over 11 bases. CDR1 is SGDLS, CDR2 YYNGEE, per germline. V shed 4 bases, J shed 4 bases, and the junction held 7 bases outside the gene matches. The CDR3 covers 16 residues. The DNA of the CDR3 is TGTGCCAGCAGCATGCGGGGGACAGGGGGGAATCAGCCCCAGCATTTT. Its translation: CASSMRGTGGNQPQHF.

The genes are TRBV24-1 and TRBJ2-1; weak D call: TRBD2 (5 bases). The V gene lost 0 bases and the J gene lost 0 bases, with 11 bases spanning the gap. The CDR3 sequence is 17 residues long. Germline lookup yields CDR1 KGHDR and CDR2 SFDVKD. CDR3 region: CATSDLAGTSSYNEQFF. The CDR3 DNA reads TGTGCCACCAGTGATTTGGCGGGTACTTCCTCCTACAATGAGCAGTTCTTC.